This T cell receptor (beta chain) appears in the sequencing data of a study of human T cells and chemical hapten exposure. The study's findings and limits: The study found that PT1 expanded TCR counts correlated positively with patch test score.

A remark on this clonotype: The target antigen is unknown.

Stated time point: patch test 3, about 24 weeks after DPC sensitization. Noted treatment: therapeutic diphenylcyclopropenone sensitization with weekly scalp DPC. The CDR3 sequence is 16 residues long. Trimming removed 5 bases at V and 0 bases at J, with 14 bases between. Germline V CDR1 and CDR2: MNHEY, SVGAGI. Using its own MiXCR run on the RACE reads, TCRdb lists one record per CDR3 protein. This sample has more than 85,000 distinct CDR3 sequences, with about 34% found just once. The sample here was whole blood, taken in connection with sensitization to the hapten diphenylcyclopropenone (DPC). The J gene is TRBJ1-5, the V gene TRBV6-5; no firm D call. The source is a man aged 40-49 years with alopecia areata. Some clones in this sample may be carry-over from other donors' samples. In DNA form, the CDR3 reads TGTGCCAGCAGTGGCCTTGCGGGGAATAGCAATCAGCCCCAGCATTTT. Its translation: CASSGLAGNSNQPQHF.